This T cell receptor (beta chain) was sequenced for a study of identical twins. Regarding the study as a whole: Within monozygotic twins, out-of-frame TCR alpha sharing was underestimated by the models.

Unique molecular identifiers were in the cDNA, with template-switch universal primer binding. TCRdb processed the 5' RACE reads anew with MiXCR; each CDR3 protein has one entry. The profile shows about 240,000 distinct CDR3 sequences, 6% to 8.5% of them singletons. In regard to this clonotype: Its antigen is not known.

These same data were also listed under a study on yellow fever vaccine responses in identical twins. Per that study: Reports say the vaccine T cell response in twins looked partly convergent and partly personalized.

The sequenced sample consisted of CD8+ T cells sorted from blood. The source of this sequence is a woman between 18 and 29 years old in good health.

In nucleotides, the CDR3 is TGTGCCAGCAGCCCCAAGACCCAGTACTTC. Protein: CASSPKTQYF. This chain joins TRBV2 and TRBJ2-5; D is uncertain. In germline, CDR1 is SNHLY, CDR2 FYNNEI. Trimming removed 6 bases at V and 6 bases at J, with 5 bases between. The CDR3 consists of 10 residues.